This T cell receptor beta chain was sequenced for a study of T cell responses to AZD1222 COVID-19 vaccine. Assay used: immunoSEQ multiplex PCR; TCRdb lists only in-frame clones, some missing. The table records about 150,000 clones, about 87% of them present only once. This clonotype originated in an adult in good health. The sequences come from peripheral blood, collected on day 0 of AZD1222 vaccination.

Here the CDR3 reads CASTRQGWNEQFF. CDR3 bases: TGTGCCAGCACGAGACAGGGGTGGAATGAGCAGTTCTTC. The V gene is TRBV12-3 or TRBV12-4, the J gene TRBJ2-1; 8 bases map to TRBD1. V lost 7 bases to trimming and J lost 7 bases; unmatched junction nucleotides: 6. The length of the CDR3 is 13 residues.